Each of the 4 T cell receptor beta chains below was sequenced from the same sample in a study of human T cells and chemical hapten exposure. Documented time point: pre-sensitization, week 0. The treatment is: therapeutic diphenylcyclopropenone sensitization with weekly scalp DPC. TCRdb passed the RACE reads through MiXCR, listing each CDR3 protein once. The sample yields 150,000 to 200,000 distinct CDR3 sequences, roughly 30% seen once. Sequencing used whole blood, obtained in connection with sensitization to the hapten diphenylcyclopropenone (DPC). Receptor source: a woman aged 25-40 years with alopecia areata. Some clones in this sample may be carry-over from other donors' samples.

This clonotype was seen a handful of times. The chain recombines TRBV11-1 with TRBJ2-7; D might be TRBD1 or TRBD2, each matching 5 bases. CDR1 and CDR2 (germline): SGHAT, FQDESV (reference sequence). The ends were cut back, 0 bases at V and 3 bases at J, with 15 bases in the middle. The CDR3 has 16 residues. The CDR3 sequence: CASSLAPGTAGYEQYF. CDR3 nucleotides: TGTGCCAGCAGCTTAGCCCCCGGGACGGCCGGCTACGAGCAGTACTTC. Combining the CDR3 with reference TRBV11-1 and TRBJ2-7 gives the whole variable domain EAEVAQSPRYKITEKSQAVAFWCDPISGHATLYWYRQILGQGPELLVQFQDESVVDDSQLPKDRFSAERLKGVDSTLKIQPAELGDSAMYLCASSLAPGTAGYEQYFGPGTRLTVT.

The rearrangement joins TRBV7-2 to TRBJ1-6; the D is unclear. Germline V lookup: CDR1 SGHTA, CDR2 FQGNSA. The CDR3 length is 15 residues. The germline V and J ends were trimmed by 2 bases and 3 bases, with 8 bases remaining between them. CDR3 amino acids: CASSLYPSYNSPLHF. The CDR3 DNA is TGTGCCAGCAGCTTATACCCCAGCTATAATTCACCCCTCCACTTT.

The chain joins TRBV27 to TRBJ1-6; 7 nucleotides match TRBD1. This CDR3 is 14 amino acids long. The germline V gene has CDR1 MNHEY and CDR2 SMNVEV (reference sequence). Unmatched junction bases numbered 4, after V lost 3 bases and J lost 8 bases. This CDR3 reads CASSLTGRDSPLHF. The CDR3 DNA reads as TGTGCCAGCAGTTTGACAGGGAGGGATTCACCCCTCCACTTT.

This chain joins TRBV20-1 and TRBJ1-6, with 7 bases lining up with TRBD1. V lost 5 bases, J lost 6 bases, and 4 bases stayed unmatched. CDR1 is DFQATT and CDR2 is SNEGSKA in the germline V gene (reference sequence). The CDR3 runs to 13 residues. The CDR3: CSAARDSNSPLHF. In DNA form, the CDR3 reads TGCAGTGCTGCCCGGGACAGTAATTCACCCCTCCACTTT.